The 21 T cell receptor beta chains below all came from one sample that was sequenced in a study of low-dose radiotherapy and immunotherapy resistance in tumors. The time point: after trial treatment. As to treatment: LDRT plus nivolumab, ipilimumab, low-dose cyclophosphamide and aspirin (RACIN trial). Primers targeting TRAV and TRBV primed first-strand cDNA, covering alpha and beta chains. Using a constant-region primer together with a V-primer adapter, TCRs were subjected to 15 to 25 PCR cycles of amplification. MiXCR was run by TCRdb on the reads, yielding one entry per CDR3 protein. The data hold tens of thousands of distinct CDR3 sequences, with less than 25% observed a single time. Sequencing used PBMCs, obtained after low-dose radiotherapy plus immunotherapy. Receptors originate from a female donor with ovarian cancer.

This clonotype occurred many times. V gene TRBV6-2 or TRBV6-3 combines with J gene TRBJ1-1; D is uncertain. Per germline, CDR1 MNHEY and CDR2 SVGEGT. This CDR3 contains 14 residues. V lost 7 bases, J lost 0 bases, and 12 bases lay in between. The chain's CDR3 is CASTENLMNTEAFF. The CDR3 DNA is TGTGCCAGCACAGAGAACCTCATGAACACTGAAGCTTTCTTT.

This clonotype was observed at least ten times. This sequence joins TRBV3-1 and TRBJ2-7; 10 positions agree with TRBD1. Germline V gene data show CDR1 as LGHDT and CDR2 as YNNKEL (reference sequence). The trim removed 3 bases at V and 2 bases at J, leaving 7 bases unmatched. The CDR3 is 16 residues long. For the CDR3, the DNA is TGTGCCAGCAGCCAGAGGGACAGGGGAGCCCCCTACGAGCAGTACTTC. The encoded protein is CASSQRDRGAPYEQYF.

Worth noting for this clonotype: This probably arose from a read error, given a far larger clone one base away. This chain uses TRBV13 with TRBJ2-1, with a tentative D call TRBD2 (5 bases). The germline V gene has CDR1 PRHDT and CDR2 FYEKMQ (reference sequence). Trimming cost V 6 bases and J 10 bases, with 19 bases left between them. The CDR3 runs 14 residues. As DNA, the CDR3 is TGTGCCAGCAGTCGCTTCCGCGGGTCCTACGAGCAGTTCTTC. It is translated as CASSRFRGSYEQFF. The full variable domain, completed using reference TRBV13 and TRBJ2-1, is AAGVIQSPRHLIKEKRETATLKCYPIPRHDTVYWYQQGPGQDPQFLISFYEKMQSDKGSIPDRFSAQQFSDYHSELNMSSLELGDSALYFCASSRFRGSYEQFFGPGTRLTVL.

The sample holds many counts of this clonotype. This rearrangement joins TRBV6-2 or TRBV6-3 to TRBJ2-7; D gene unclear. Trimming took off 2 bases at V and 2 bases at J, with 1 base between the two ends. Per germline, CDR1 MNHEY and CDR2 SVGEGT. CDR3 length: 11 residues. The CDR3 DNA reads TGTGCCAGCAGTTACACCTACGAGCAGTACTTC. Amino acids: CASSYTYEQYF.

This clonotype was seen repeatedly, ten times or more. CDR3 nucleotides: TGTGCCAGCAGCTGGTGGACAGGAGGTGCGAAATACAATGAGCAGTTCTTC. Translation: CASSWWTGGAKYNEQFF. The genes are TRBV13 and TRBJ2-1, with TRBD1 identical over 7 bases. With 4 bases clipped from V and 4 bases from J, the junction kept 13 bases outside the gene matches. Germline CDR1 is PRHDT and CDR2 is FYEKMQ (reference sequence). The CDR3 totals 17 residues.

Concerning this clonotype: It differs at one base from a far larger clone, so likely a read error. The V call is TRBV5-6, the J call TRBJ2-7; D gene uncertain. The CDR3 consists of 11 residues. Trimming took off 6 bases at V and 7 bases at J, with 11 bases between the two ends. The germline V gene encodes CDR1 SGHDT and CDR2 YYEEEE. The CDR3 nucleotides are TGTGCCAGCAAGGGCTACAATGAGCAGTACTTC. Amino acid sequence: CASKGYNEQYF.

In this sample, this clonotype turned up many times. The J gene is TRBJ2-4, the V gene TRBV20-1, with 9 bases that match TRBD1. V lost 5 bases and J lost 1; bases outside the gene matches: 3. The CDR3 extends over 14 amino acids. Germline-derived CDR1 and CDR2 are DFQATT and SNEGSKA (reference sequence). In DNA form, the CDR3 reads TGCAGTGCTTTTGGACAGGGGGCCAAAAACATTCAGTACTTC. Translated, it gives CSAFGQGAKNIQYF.

This clonotype was picked up many times. The V call is TRBV7-8, the J call TRBJ2-7; D might be TRBD1 or TRBD2, each matching 5 bases. The length of the CDR3 is 15 residues. Germline CDR1 is SGHVS and CDR2 is FQNEAQ. The V gene lost 5 bases and the J gene lost 1 base, with 15 bases spanning the gap. This chain's CDR3 is CASSPQGAISYEQYF. The DNA of the CDR3 is TGTGCCAGCAGCCCGCAGGGAGCTATATCCTACGAGCAGTACTTC.

This clonotype came up many times. The J gene is TRBJ1-6, the V gene TRBV5-6; D is ambiguous. From germline, CDR1 is SGHDT and CDR2 YYEEEE. This CDR3 has 12 amino acids. V lost 4 bases to trimming and J lost 4 bases, with 3 bases between them. CDR3 sequence (DNA): TGTGCCAGCAGCGAGTATAATTCACCCCTCCACTTT. It translates to CASSEYNSPLHF.

In this sample, this clonotype turned up many times. V usage is TRBV5-6 and J usage is TRBJ2-5, with 10 bases aligning to TRBD2. The CDR3 is made up of 17 amino acids. CDR1 is SGHDT, CDR2 YYEEEE, per germline. J was trimmed by 2 bases and V by 1 base; bases with no gene match: 8. The CDR3 sequence is CASSLYLAGAPQETQYF. The DNA of the CDR3 is TGTGCCAGCAGCTTGTATCTAGCGGGAGCGCCGCAAGAGACCCAGTACTTC.

This clonotype occurred many times. This sequence joins TRBV24-1 and TRBJ1-1; D is possibly TRBD1 (5 bases). V was shortened by 10 bases and J by 1 base, with 12 bases between the two germline ends. This CDR3 region has 13 residues. Germline CDR1 reads KGHDR; CDR2 reads SFDVKD. The CDR3, as DNA: TGTGCCACTAATCAGGGTCGGAACACTGAAGCTTTCTTT. Its translation is CATNQGRNTEAFF.

The sample holds many counts of this clonotype. The CDR3 DNA reads TGCGCCAGCAGCTGGGACACACTGGGTCTAGAGACCCAGTACTTC. Translated: CASSWDTLGLETQYF. This chain connects TRBV5-1 to TRBJ2-5; D is perhaps TRBD1 (6 bases). The CDR3 length is 15 residues. V gave up 3 bases and J gave up 4 bases, with 16 bases separating them. Looked up from germline, CDR1 is SGHRS and CDR2 is YFSETQ.

The V gene is TRBV20-1, the J gene TRBJ2-1; 10 bases line up with TRBD2. The CDR3 consists of 14 residues. Germline V lookup: CDR1 DFQATT, CDR2 SNEGSKA (reference sequence). The J segment lost 8 bases and the V segment lost 5 bases, leaving 9 bases of the junction unmatched. Here the CDR3 DNA reads TGCAGTGCTCTGAGTAGCGGGAGGCACTATGAGCAGTTCTTC. It is translated as CSALSSGRHYEQFF.

The V and J genes are TRBV5-1 and TRBJ2-7; 13 nucleotides line up with TRBD2. V gave up 4 bases and J gave up 1 base; unmatched junction bases: 8. This CDR3 contains 17 residues. Looked up from germline, CDR1 is SGHRS and CDR2 is YFSETQ. The CDR3 sequence: CASSGGLAGERSYEQYF. The CDR3 DNA reads as TGCGCCAGCAGCGGCGGACTAGCGGGAGAACGGTCCTACGAGCAGTACTTC.

This clonotype has ten or more counts. The chain joins TRBV19 to TRBJ1-1; weak D call: TRBD1 (5 bases). The V end lost 2 bases, the J end lost 5 bases, and 12 bases lay between the germline ends. This CDR3 has 14 residues. Per the germline V gene, CDR1 is LNHDA and CDR2 is SQIVND (reference sequence). The CDR3 loop is CASSISRVGTEAFF. As DNA, the CDR3 is TGTGCCAGTAGTATAAGCAGGGTGGGGACTGAAGCTTTCTTT.

In its sample, this clonotype was seen many times. This chain's CDR3 is CASSRTTQSTEAFF. The CDR3 region has the DNA TGTGCCAGCAGCCGAACAACACAAAGCACTGAAGCTTTCTTT. V gene TRBV7-9 combines with J gene TRBJ1-1; D uncertain. Per the germline V gene, CDR1 is SEHNR and CDR2 is FQNEAQ (reference sequence). Trimming removed 5 bases from V and 4 bases from J, with 14 bases in between. The CDR3 runs to 14 residues.

In its sample, this clonotype was seen many times. This chain links TRBV14 with TRBJ2-7; D is undetermined. Trimming removed 3 bases from V and 3 bases from J, with 12 bases in between. This CDR3 contains 14 residues. Germline CDR1 SGHDN, CDR2 FVKESK. CDR3 coding DNA: TGTGCCAGCAGCCACCCCAGGAGAAGCTACGAGCAGTACTTC. This sequence encodes CASSHPRRSYEQYF.

On this clonotype itself: A single base is all that separates this from a far larger clone, so a read error is likely. The V call is TRBV28, the J call TRBJ1-1, with D tentatively TRBD1 (5 bases). This CDR3 is 15 amino acids long. The V end was cut by 6 bases, the J end by 8 bases, with 22 bases between. Germline CDR1 reads MDHEN; CDR2 reads SYDVKM. The CDR3 DNA reads as TGTGCCAGCAGCTACGCTCCGGGACGGCATACCGAAGCTTTCTTT. The encoded protein is CASSYAPGRHTEAFF.

This clonotype was counted ten times or more. The V call is TRBV15, the J call TRBJ1-1, with D unclear. The CDR3 has 17 residues. Germline V gene sequence: CDR1 LNHNV, CDR2 YYDKDF (reference sequence). V gave up 0 bases and J gave up 4 bases, with 18 bases separating them. CDR3 coding DNA: TGTGCCACCAGCAGAGATATGCCGCAGCCCCTGGGCACTGAAGCTTTCTTT. This translates into CATSRDMPQPLGTEAFF.

The J gene is TRBJ2-7, the V gene TRBV5-8; 9 bases are a match to TRBD1. Germline CDR1 reads SGHTS; CDR2 reads YDEGEE. The CDR3 extends over 14 amino acids. V trimming: 5 bases; J trimming: 2 bases; junction bases outside the gene matches: 5. The CDR3 DNA is TGTGCCAGCAGATCCGGGACAGGGACCTACGAGCAGTACTTC. As protein: CASRSGTGTYEQYF.

Many counts were recorded for this clonotype. The chain has TRBV4-1 and TRBJ1-2; D unclear. V lost 6 bases, J lost 2 bases, and 13 bases lay in between. This CDR3 has 14 amino acids. Per the germline V gene, CDR1 is MGHRA and CDR2 is YSYEKL. As DNA, the CDR3 is TGCGCCAGCAGTTCAAGAGCCCAAAACTATGGCTACACCTTC. The encoded protein is CASSSRAQNYGYTF.